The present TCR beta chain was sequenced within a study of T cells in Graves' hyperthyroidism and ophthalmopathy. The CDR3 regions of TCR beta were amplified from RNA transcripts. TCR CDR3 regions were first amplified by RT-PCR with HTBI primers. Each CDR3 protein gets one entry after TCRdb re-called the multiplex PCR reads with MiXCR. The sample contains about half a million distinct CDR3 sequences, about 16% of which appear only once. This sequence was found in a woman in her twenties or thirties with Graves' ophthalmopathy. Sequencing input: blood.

This chain's CDR3 is CASSERRTGGSEQYF. CDR3 DNA: TGTGCCAGCAGTGAGCGCAGGACAGGGGGCTCCGAGCAGTACTTC. The gene calls are TRBV2 and TRBJ2-7, with 11 bases aligning to TRBD1. CDR3 length equals 15 residues. CDR1 is SNHLY, CDR2 FYNNEI, per germline. V shed 3 bases and J 6 bases; nucleotides not matched to a gene: 7.